The 4 T cell receptor beta chains below all came from one sample that was sequenced in a study of graft-versus-host responses after intestinal transplantation. These receptors have no identified antigens. Libraries were prepared by immunoSEQ multiplex PCR; TCRdb keeps only in-frame clonotypes and omits some of them. The top ten clones hold over 0.4% of a sample with about 94,000 clones, over 75% of them seen once. The input for sequencing was unstimulated CD8+ T cells sorted from spleen or lymph node cells, taken before intestinal transplant. The receptor source for this set is a human donor who received an intestinal transplant.

The chain uses TRBV7-9 and TRBJ1-2; TRBD1 matches 7 bases. V gave up 5 bases and J gave up 6 bases; unmatched junction bases: 9. The germline V gene encodes CDR1 SEHNR and CDR2 FQNEAQ (reference sequence). This CDR3 contains 14 residues. The CDR3 sequence: CASSLRDSPDGYTF. The CDR3 region has the DNA TGTGCCAGCAGCCTCCGGGACAGTCCCGATGGCTACACCTTC.

The gene calls are TRBV7-2 and TRBJ2-7; the match to TRBD1 covers 8 bases. The CDR3 extends over 16 amino acids. CDR1 is SGHTA, CDR2 FQGNSA, per germline. Trimming cost V 5 bases and J 5 bases; bases outside gene matches: 14. This CDR3 reads CASSLPRGPLLNEQYF. Here the CDR3 DNA reads TGTGCCAGCAGCCTCCCCAGGGGGCCCCTCCTAAACGAGCAGTACTTC.

The V call is TRBV4-1, the J call TRBJ2-3; 9 bases are a match to TRBD1. Trimming cost V 4 bases and J 5 bases; bases outside gene matches: 4. Germline V gene sequence: CDR1 MGHRA, CDR2 YSYEKL. The CDR3 is 14 residues long. This CDR3 is CASSPQGAGDTQYF. Written as DNA, the CDR3 is TGCGCCAGCAGCCCACAGGGGGCAGGAGATACGCAGTATTTT.

The chain joins TRBV29-1 to TRBJ2-1; the match to TRBD2 covers 14 bases. V shed 6 bases and J 9 bases; nucleotides not matched to a gene: 7. The CDR3 covers 14 residues. Germline CDR1 is SQVTM and CDR2 is ANQGSEA. CDR3 sequence: CSVPGTSGSLEQFF. The DNA for the CDR3 is TGCAGCGTGCCAGGGACTAGCGGGAGTCTTGAGCAGTTCTTC.